Listed here is a single T cell receptor beta chain. Data came from immunoSEQ multiplex PCR; TCRdb stores just in-frame clones and leaves some out. This repertoire shows 71,000 or so clones, around nine tenths found once; its top ten account for over 1%. This entry is derived from a study of T cell changes during pregnancy in multiple sclerosis. The TCR was taken from a female donor with multiple sclerosis, enrolled in a pregnancy study. This material consisted of peripheral blood, taken in the third trimester of pregnancy.

In DNA form, the CDR3 reads TGTGCCAGCAGCTTGGCCGGGACAGGGGCGAACACCGGGGAGCTGTTTTTT. Its translation: CASSLAGTGANTGELFF. This chain connects TRBV5-4 to TRBJ2-2; TRBD1 aligns across 10 bases. V was clipped by 0 bases and J by 0 bases; unmatched bases: 2. The germline CDR1 and CDR2 sequences are SGHNT and YYREEE (reference sequence). This CDR3 is built from 17 residues.